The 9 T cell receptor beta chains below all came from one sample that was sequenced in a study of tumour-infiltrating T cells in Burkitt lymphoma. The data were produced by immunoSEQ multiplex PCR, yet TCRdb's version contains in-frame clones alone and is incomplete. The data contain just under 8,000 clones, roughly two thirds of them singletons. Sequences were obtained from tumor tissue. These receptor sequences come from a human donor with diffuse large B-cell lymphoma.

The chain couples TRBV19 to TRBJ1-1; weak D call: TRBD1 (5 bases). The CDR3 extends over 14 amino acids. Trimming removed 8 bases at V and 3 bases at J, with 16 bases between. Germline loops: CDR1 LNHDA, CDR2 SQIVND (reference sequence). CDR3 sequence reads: CASRRGVADTEAFF. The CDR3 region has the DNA TGTGCCAGTCGCCGGGGGGTAGCGGACACTGAAGCTTTCTTT.

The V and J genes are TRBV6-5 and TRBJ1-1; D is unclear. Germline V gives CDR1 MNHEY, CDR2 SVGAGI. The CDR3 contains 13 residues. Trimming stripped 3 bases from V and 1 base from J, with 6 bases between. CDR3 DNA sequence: TGTGCCAGCAGTTATTGGGGGAACACTGAAGCTTTCTTT. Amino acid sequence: CASSYWGNTEAFF.

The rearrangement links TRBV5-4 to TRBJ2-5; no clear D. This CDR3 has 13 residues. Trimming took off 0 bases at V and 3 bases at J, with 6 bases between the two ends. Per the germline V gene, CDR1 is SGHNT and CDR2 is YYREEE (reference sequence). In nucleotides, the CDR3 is TGTGCCAGCAGCTTGGGAAGTAAAGAGACCCAGTACTTC. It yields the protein CASSLGSKETQYF.

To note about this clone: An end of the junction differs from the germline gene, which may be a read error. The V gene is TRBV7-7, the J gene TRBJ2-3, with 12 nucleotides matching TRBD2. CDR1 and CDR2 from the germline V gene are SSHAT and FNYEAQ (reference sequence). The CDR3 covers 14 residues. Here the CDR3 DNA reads TGTGCTAGCAGCCCGACTAGCGGGGGAGATACGCAGTATTTT. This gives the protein CASSPTSGGDTQYF.

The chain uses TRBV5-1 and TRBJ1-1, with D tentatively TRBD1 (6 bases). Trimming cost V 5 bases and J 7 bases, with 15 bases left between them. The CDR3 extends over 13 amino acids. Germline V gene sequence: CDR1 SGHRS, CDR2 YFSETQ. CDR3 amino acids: CASSRVQGLEAFF. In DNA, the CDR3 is TGCGCCAGCAGTCGAGTACAGGGACTTGAAGCTTTCTTT.

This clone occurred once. In DNA form, the CDR3 reads TGCGCCAGCAGCTTTTCCGGGGCGGCCTATGGCTACACCTTC. It is translated as CASSFSGAAYGYTF. The chain couples TRBV5-1 to TRBJ1-2; tentative D call: TRBD1 (5 bases). Germline assignment: CDR1 SGHRS and CDR2 YFSETQ. The CDR3 consists of 14 residues. Trimming cost V 2 bases and J 4 bases, with 12 bases left between them.

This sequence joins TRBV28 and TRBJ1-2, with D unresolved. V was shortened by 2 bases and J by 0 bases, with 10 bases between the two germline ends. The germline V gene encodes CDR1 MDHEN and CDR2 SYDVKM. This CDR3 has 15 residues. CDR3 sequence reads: CASSLVGLTNYGYTF. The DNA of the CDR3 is TGTGCCAGCAGTTTAGTCGGGTTAACTAACTATGGCTACACCTTC.

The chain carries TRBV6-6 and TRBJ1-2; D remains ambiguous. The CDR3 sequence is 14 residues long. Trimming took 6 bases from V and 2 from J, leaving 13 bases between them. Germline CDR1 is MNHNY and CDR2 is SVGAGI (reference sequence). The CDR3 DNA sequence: TGTGCCAGCAGCCCGCTGGGTCCCAACTATGGCTACACCTTC. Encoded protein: CASSPLGPNYGYTF.

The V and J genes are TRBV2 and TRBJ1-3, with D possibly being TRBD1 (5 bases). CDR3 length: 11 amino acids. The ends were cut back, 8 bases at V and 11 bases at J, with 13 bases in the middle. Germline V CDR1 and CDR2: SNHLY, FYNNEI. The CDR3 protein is CASSTGPAIYF. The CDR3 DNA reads TGTGCCAGCTCTACAGGTCCCGCCATATATTTT.